The 29 T cell receptor beta chains presented below share a single source sample, sequenced in a study of monozygotic twins with cystic fibrosis. Produced via immunoSEQ multiplex PCR; TCRdb's table is partial and in-frame only. Among some 32,000 clones listed, around 96% were seen once. The specimen sequenced was blood. These receptors all come from a girl aged 2-10 years with cystic fibrosis.

The chain links TRBV6-5 to TRBJ2-1; the D gene is possibly TRBD2 (5 bases). The CDR3 covers 16 residues. The V end was cut by 4 bases, the J end by 0 bases, with 13 bases between. CDR1 and CDR2 from the germline V gene are MNHEY and SVGAGI. DNA of the CDR3: TGTGCCAGCAGTTCCCCCTCTGGGAGCTCCTACAATGAGCAGTTCTTC. It yields the protein CASSSPSGSSYNEQFF.

The genes are TRBV5-1 and TRBJ2-3; 10 bases are shared with TRBD1. From germline, CDR1 is SGHRS and CDR2 YFSETQ. V lost 2 bases and J lost 4; bases outside the gene matches: 4. CDR3 length equals 15 residues. CDR3 nucleotides: TGCGCCAGCAGCTTATTGGGACAGGGGCCAGATACGCAGTATTTT. Its protein is CASSLLGQGPDTQYF.

Only one count was recorded for this clone. This sequence joins TRBV4-2 and TRBJ2-7; 7 positions match TRBD2. The V gene end was trimmed by 0 bases and the J gene end by 4 bases; junction bases not matched to a gene: 3. The CDR3 is 14 amino acids. CDR1 and CDR2 (germline): LGHNA, YNFKEQ. CDR3 coding DNA: TGTGCCAGCAGCCAAGAGGGCGGGAGTTACGAGCAGTACTTC. It yields the protein CASSQEGGSYEQYF.

The rearrangement links TRBV19 to TRBJ1-2; 10 bases match TRBD1. Germline assignment: CDR1 LNHDA and CDR2 SQIVND (reference sequence). V was pared by 5 bases and J by 8 bases, with 8 bases of the junction left unmatched. The CDR3 covers 14 residues. CDR3 nucleotides: TGTGCCAGTAGTCCTACGGGGACAGGGGACGGCTACACCTTC. This translates into CASSPTGTGDGYTF.

V usage is TRBV6-1 and J usage is TRBJ1-5, with no clear D. This CDR3 is 15 amino acids long. Germline CDR1 is MNHNS and CDR2 is SASEGT. The ends were cut back, 0 bases at V and 0 bases at J, with 6 bases in the middle. The chain's CDR3 is CASSEALYSNQPQHF. CDR3 DNA sequence: TGTGCCAGCAGTGAAGCACTTTATAGCAATCAGCCCCAGCATTTT.

The CDR3 DNA reads TGTGCCACCAGCAGAGAGGGGATAGCACCCTACGAGCAGTACTTC. Its protein product is CATSREGIAPYEQYF. The chain couples TRBV15 to TRBJ2-7; D is uncertain. Germline loops: CDR1 LNHNV, CDR2 YYDKDF (reference sequence). V lost 0 bases and J lost 2, with 11 bases in between. The CDR3 length is 15 residues.

The genes are TRBV7-9 and TRBJ1-1; D is unclear. The V gene lost 5 bases and the J gene lost 2 bases, with 9 bases spanning the gap. Per germline, CDR1 SEHNR and CDR2 FQNEAQ (reference sequence). This CDR3 comprises 13 residues. The CDR3 DNA reads as TGTGCCAGCAGCGTCTATGATAACACTGAAGCTTTCTTT. Amino acid sequence: CASSVYDNTEAFF. Variable domain in full (rest from reference TRBV7-9 and TRBJ1-1): DTGVSQNPRHKITKRGQNVTFRCDPISEHNRLYWYRQTLGQGPEFLTYFQNEAQLEKSRLLSDRFSAERPKGSFSTLEIQRTEQGDSAMYLCASSVYDNTEAFFGQGTRLTVV.

This clone was observed a single time. The rearrangement links TRBV5-1 to TRBJ1-5; D possibly corresponds to TRBD1 (5 bases). The ends were cut back, 5 bases at V and 3 bases at J, with 15 bases in the middle. The CDR3 is 15 amino acids. CDR1 is SGHRS and CDR2 is YFSETQ in the germline V gene. CDR3 DNA: TGCGCCAGCAGTAAAGTCGGGGGGGTCAATCAGCCCCAGCATTTT. Translation gives CASSKVGGVNQPQHF. The entire variable domain, with the rest obtained from reference TRBV5-1 and TRBJ1-5, is as follows: KAGVTQTPRYLIKTRGQQVTLSCSPISGHRSVSWYQQTPGQGLQFLFEYFSETQRNKGNFPGRFSGRQFSNSRSEMNVSTLELGDSALYLCASSKVGGVNQPQHFGDGTRLSIL.

This chain uses TRBV7-2 with TRBJ1-2; D gene uncertain. V dropped 1 base and J dropped 5 bases, with 11 bases sitting between them. The CDR3 has 14 residues. Germline loops: CDR1 SGHTA, CDR2 FQGNSA. The CDR3 DNA sequence: TGTGCCAGCAGCTTAGAACCCCACGGGTATGGCTACACCTTC. It translates to CASSLEPHGYGYTF.

As DNA, the CDR3 is TGTGCCAGCAGATTACTAGCGGGAGGTCTAGATACGCAGTATTTT. Its protein product is CASRLLAGGLDTQYF. The chain links TRBV9 to TRBJ2-3; 12 bases match TRBD2. This CDR3 has 15 amino acids. Looked up from germline, CDR1 is SGDLS and CDR2 is YYNGEE. V lost 5 bases and J lost 5; bases outside the gene matches: 6.

V gene TRBV30 combines with J gene TRBJ1-1; TRBD1 matches at 8 bases. V shed 3 bases, J shed 8 bases, and the junction held 5 bases outside the gene matches. The CDR3 has 12 amino acids. Germline-derived CDR1 and CDR2 are GTSNPN and SVGIG (reference sequence). The CDR3 sequence: CAWSPGGREAFF. CDR3 DNA sequence: TGTGCCTGGAGCCCAGGGGGCCGGGAAGCTTTCTTT.

The V gene is TRBV6-6, the J gene TRBJ2-7, with 8 bases fitting TRBD1. Germline V CDR1 and CDR2: MNHNY, SVGAGI (reference sequence). Unmatched junction bases numbered 4, after V lost 5 bases and J lost 7 bases. The CDR3 is 12 amino acids. The CDR3 sequence is CASSRTGNEQYF. The CDR3 DNA is TGTGCCAGCAGTCGGACAGGGAATGAGCAGTACTTC.

V and J are TRBV28 and TRBJ1-5; D is unresolved. The germline V and J ends were trimmed by 6 bases and 0 bases, with 18 bases remaining between them. The CDR3 consists of 17 residues. Germline loops: CDR1 MDHEN, CDR2 SYDVKM. CDR3 sequence reads: CASSPFGRNYSNQPQHF. The DNA of the CDR3 is TGTGCCAGCAGCCCCTTCGGACGGAATTATAGCAATCAGCCCCAGCATTTT.

The chain couples TRBV1 to TRBJ1-2. TRBV1 is tagged as a pseudogene. The CDR3 sequence is 19 residues long. CDR3 region: CTSSHLGLLTKRPNYGYTF. As DNA, the CDR3 is TGCACCAGCAGCCATCTCGGACTGCTCACCAAAAGACCAAACTATGGCTACACCTTC.

This chain uses TRBV7-9 with TRBJ2-7; 8 bases align to TRBD2. The CDR3 runs 14 residues. Losses at the gene ends were 3 bases for V and 2 bases for J; bases not matched to a gene: 3. CDR1 is SEHNR, CDR2 FQNEAQ, per germline (reference sequence). The CDR3 region is CASSFSGRAYEQYF. CDR3 coding DNA: TGTGCCAGCAGCTTCAGCGGGAGAGCCTACGAGCAGTACTTC.

The J gene is TRBJ2-3, the V gene TRBV2, with D unclear. CDR3 length equals 14 residues. Per germline, CDR1 SNHLY and CDR2 FYNNEI. The V and J ends lost 2 bases and 0 bases respectively, with 6 bases between them. The CDR3 DNA reads as TGTGCCAGCAGTGAATCCAGTAGCACAGATACGCAGTATTTT. Translation: CASSESSSTDTQYF.

Note on this clone: A read error may account for a junction end that differs from germline. The chain joins TRBV10-1 to TRBJ2-7; TRBD1 matches at 9 bases. The CDR3 totals 12 residues. Germline V lookup: CDR1 WNHNN, CDR2 SYGVQD (reference sequence). In DNA form, the CDR3 reads TGCGCCAGCAGCACCGGGACAGGGAAAACGTCGTGG. Translation gives CASSTGTGKTSW.

The chain recombines TRBV28 with TRBJ1-2; D remains ambiguous. Trimming pared 4 bases from V and 2 bases from J, leaving 11 bases between. This CDR3 spans 14 amino acids. The germline V gene has CDR1 MDHEN and CDR2 SYDVKM. Here the CDR3 reads CASSYTNANYGYTF. CDR3 bases: TGTGCCAGCAGTTACACGAACGCCAACTATGGCTACACCTTC.

V and J are TRBV13 and TRBJ2-7, with D hard to call. Germline CDR1 PRHDT, CDR2 FYEKMQ (reference sequence). The CDR3 loop spans 12 amino acids. The ends were cut back, 1 base at V and 3 bases at J, with 4 bases in the middle. Here the CDR3 reads CASSLDGYEQYF. CDR3 nucleotide sequence: TGTGCCAGCAGCTTAGATGGCTACGAGCAGTACTTC.

This sequence joins TRBV7-9 and TRBJ2-2, with 14 bases that match TRBD2. This CDR3 is 16 amino acids long. Germline V gene data show CDR1 as SEHNR and CDR2 as FQNEAQ (reference sequence). V trimming: 5 bases; J trimming: 7 bases; junction bases outside the gene matches: 6. The CDR3 DNA follows: TGTGCCAGCAGCATGGGACTAGCGGGAGTTCACGGGGAGCTGTTTTTT. Residues: CASSMGLAGVHGELFF.

The gene calls are TRBV9 and TRBJ2-4, with D possibly matching TRBD1 (7 bases). The CDR3 length is 17 residues. Germline V gene sequence: CDR1 SGDLS, CDR2 YYNGEE. The ends were cut back, 4 bases at V and 0 bases at J, with 17 bases in the middle. CDR3 coding DNA: TGTGCCAGCAGCTCGAGTGCAGGGGGACTAGCCAAAAACATTCAGTACTTC. Translating it yields CASSSSAGGLAKNIQYF.

The CDR3 region has the DNA TGTGCCAGCAGTTACCCGGGACAGCTGAACACTGAAGCTTTCTTT. It encodes CASSYPGQLNTEAFF. The genes are TRBV6-5 and TRBJ1-1; 7 positions match TRBD1. This CDR3 region has 15 residues. The junction had 3 bases not matched to a gene; V was cut back by 2 bases and J by 0 bases. Germline V lookup: CDR1 MNHEY, CDR2 SVGAGI.

The chain joins TRBV4-2 to TRBJ2-3; D gene unclear. Germline loops: CDR1 LGHNA, CDR2 YNFKEQ. Trimming pared 1 base from V and 0 bases from J, leaving 14 bases between. The CDR3 length is 17 residues. The CDR3 loop is CASSQVRLEGSTDTQYF. The CDR3 DNA is TGTGCCAGCAGCCAAGTTCGTCTGGAAGGGAGCACAGATACGCAGTATTTT.

The rearrangement links TRBV10-3 to TRBJ2-7; D call uncertain. The CDR3 runs to 14 residues. Germline V CDR1 and CDR2: ENHRY, SYGVKD. Trimming removed 8 bases from V and 3 bases from J, with 17 bases in between. The CDR3 reads CAIAASEAFYEQYF. The CDR3 DNA reads TGTGCCATCGCGGCCAGTGAAGCTTTCTACGAGCAGTACTTC.

The rearrangement links TRBV20-1 to TRBJ2-5; D remains unclear. Germline V gene data show CDR1 as DFQATT and CDR2 as SNEGSKA (reference sequence). The V end was cut by 7 bases, the J end by 2 bases, with 5 bases between. The CDR3 has 10 amino acids. The CDR3 loop is CSVLQETQYF. The CDR3 DNA sequence: TGCAGTGTGCTACAAGAGACCCAGTACTTC.

This chain uses TRBV29-1 with TRBJ2-2; D not certain. This CDR3 has 11 amino acids. CDR1 is SQVTM, CDR2 ANQGSEA, per germline. Trimming pared 3 bases from V and 6 bases from J, leaving 5 bases between. The CDR3 loop is CSVDNAGELFF. The CDR3 DNA reads as TGCAGCGTTGACAACGCCGGGGAGCTGTTTTTT.

The chain carries TRBV29-1 and TRBJ2-2; a weak D match, TRBD2 (5 bases). The CDR3 is 14 amino acids. Germline CDR1 reads SQVTM; CDR2 reads ANQGSEA. Trimming pared 4 bases from V and 5 bases from J, leaving 14 bases between. The CDR3 DNA sequence: TGCAGCGTTGGCGGCACCCGGGAAACCGGGGAGCTGTTTTTT. It yields the protein CSVGGTRETGELFF.

This sequence joins TRBV5-1 and TRBJ2-7, with 9 bases identical to TRBD2. The germline CDR1 and CDR2 sequences are SGHRS and YFSETQ. CDR3 length: 16 amino acids. J was trimmed by 7 bases and V by 4 bases; bases with no gene match: 15. The CDR3 sequence: CASSPEIAGAGGEQYF. The CDR3 DNA follows: TGCGCCAGCAGCCCAGAAATAGCGGGAGCTGGCGGGGAGCAGTACTTC. Using reference TRBV5-1 and TRBJ2-7 for the parts outside the CDR3, the full variable domain is KAGVTQTPRYLIKTRGQQVTLSCSPISGHRSVSWYQQTPGQGLQFLFEYFSETQRNKGNFPGRFSGRQFSNSRSEMNVSTLELGDSALYLCASSPEIAGAGGEQYFGPGTRLTVT.

This sequence joins TRBV7-8 and TRBJ2-5; weak D call: TRBD2 (10 bases). V shed 1 base and J shed 5 bases, with 20 bases lying between them. The CDR3 is made up of 17 amino acids. In germline, CDR1 is SGHVS, CDR2 FQNEAQ. In DNA, the CDR3 is TGTGCCAGCAGCTTAGGCGGTACTAGCGGGACAGGGGAGACCCAGTACTTC. Translating gives CASSLGGTSGTGETQYF. Based on the CDR3 plus reference TRBV7-8 and TRBJ2-5, the full variable domain is GAGVSQSPRYKVAKRGQDVALRCDPISGHVSLFWYQQALGQGPEFLTYFQNEAQLDKSGLPSDRFFAERPEGSVSTLKIQRTQQEDSAVYLCASSLGGTSGTGETQYFGPGTRLLVL.